This T cell receptor beta chain was obtained from a study of technical replicates of blood from a few donors. The V and J ends lost 1 base and 8 bases respectively, with 8 bases between them. The CDR3 contains 12 residues. Looked up from germline, CDR1 is SEHNR and CDR2 is FQNEAQ (reference sequence). The protocol was immunoSEQ multiplex PCR, while the TCRdb copy is restricted to in-frame clones and leaves out a portion. The top ten hold 4.7% of the sample, which has around 73,000 clones, more than 85% seen once. The receptor was isolated from a human donor in good health. Some clones in this sample may be carry-over from other donors' samples. This chain links TRBV7-9 with TRBJ1-2, with D uncertain. The sequencing input was PBMCs. This CDR3 is CASSLEAGGYTF. CDR3 nucleotides: TGTGCCAGCAGCTTAGAGGCAGGCGGCTACACCTTC.